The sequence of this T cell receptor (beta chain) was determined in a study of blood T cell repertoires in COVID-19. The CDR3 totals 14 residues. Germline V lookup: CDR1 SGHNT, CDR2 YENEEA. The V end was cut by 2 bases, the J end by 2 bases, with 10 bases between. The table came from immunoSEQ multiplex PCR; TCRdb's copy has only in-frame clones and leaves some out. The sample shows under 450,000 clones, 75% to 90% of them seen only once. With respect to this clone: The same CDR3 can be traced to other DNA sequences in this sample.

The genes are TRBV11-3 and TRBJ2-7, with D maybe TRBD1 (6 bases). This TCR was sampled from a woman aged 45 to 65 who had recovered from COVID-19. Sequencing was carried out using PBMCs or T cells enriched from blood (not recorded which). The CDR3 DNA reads TGTGCCAGCAGCTTACCCGGGACAACCTACGAGCAGTACTTC. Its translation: CASSLPGTTYEQYF. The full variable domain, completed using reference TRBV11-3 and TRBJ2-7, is EAGVVQSPRYKIIEKKQPVAFWCNPISGHNTLYWYLQNLGQGPELLIRYENEEAVDDSQLPKDRFSAERLKGVDSTLKIQPAELGDSAVYLCASSLPGTTYEQYFGPGTRLTVT.